Listed below are T cell receptor beta chains from one sample, sequenced in a study of blood T cell repertoires in COVID-19. Repertoires were generated with immunoSEQ multiplex PCR, while TCRdb's copy carries only in-frame clones and drops some. This table holds around 140,000 clones, 75% to 80% found once. The sequenced sample was peripheral blood. The receptors were gathered from a woman aged 50 to 60 with active or convalescent COVID-19. Both conserved end residues are trimmed from each CDR3. Fields, in order: V gene, J gene, clone size, CDR3 protein. Some rows mark clone size as missing; the rest say once, few, many or name a class of expanded clone.

v_call: TRBV2; j_call: TRBJ1-4; clone_size: NA; cdr3_aa: ASRGLGQGGARDEKLF
v_call: TRBV19; j_call: TRBJ1-2; clone_size: NA; cdr3_aa: ASSPGQGVGGYT
v_call: TRBV29-1; j_call: TRBJ2-1; clone_size: NA; cdr3_aa: SVESGKGSGSLPNEQF
v_call: TRBV28; j_call: TRBJ1-2; clone_size: NA; cdr3_aa: ASRPRGYGYT
v_call: TRBV9; j_call: TRBJ2-3; clone_size: NA; cdr3_aa: ASSVGAGGPGDTQY
v_call: TRBV9; j_call: TRBJ1-1; clone_size: few; cdr3_aa: ASSVGRVSTEAF
v_call: TRBV29-1; j_call: TRBJ2-1; clone_size: NA; cdr3_aa: SLGQGYNEQF
v_call: TRBV5-6; j_call: TRBJ1-6; clone_size: NA; cdr3_aa: ASSLRLVAADSPLH
v_call: TRBV14; j_call: TRBJ2-7; clone_size: NA; cdr3_aa: ASSPKWPDYEQY
v_call: TRBV5-6; j_call: TRBJ2-3; clone_size: NA; cdr3_aa: ASSLLTGPTDTQY
v_call: TRBV28; j_call: TRBJ1-1; clone_size: NA; cdr3_aa: ASSRDRNTEAF
v_call: TRBV24-1; j_call: TRBJ1-1; clone_size: once; cdr3_aa: ATSDSAGLNTEAF
v_call: TRBV4-1; j_call: TRBJ2-7; clone_size: NA; cdr3_aa: ASSQAGHLFFYEQY